This is a list of T cell receptor beta chains from one sample in a study of cytomegalovirus exposure and HLA in healthy donors. Measured with immunoSEQ multiplex PCR; TCRdb has only the in-frame clones, and not every one. The sample has about 140,000 clones, roughly four fifths seen once; the top ten hold approximately 3.2%. The sequencing input was PBMCs. These receptors were obtained from a man younger than 35 in good health and CMV-seropositive. The CDR3 runs from the conserved cysteine through the conserved F or W. Each record gives: clone size, V gene, J gene, D gene, CDR3 protein, CDR3 DNA. A D gene is named only where the DNA matches it firmly. The size field is filled for only some rows; it gives once, few, many or a size class.

few	TRBV28	TRBJ1-1	.	CASSLPSMNTEAFF	TGTGCCAGCAGTTTGCCCAGTATGAACACTGAAGCTTTCTTT
.	TRBV7-9	TRBJ1-2	.	CASSFKGVGYTF	TGTGCCAGCAGCTTTAAGGGGGTGGGCTACACCTTC
.	TRBV5-6	TRBJ2-7	.	CASSLAGVWDAYEQYF	TGTGCCAGCAGCTTGGCAGGGGTTTGGGATGCCTACGAGCAGTACTTC
.	TRBV20-1	TRBJ1-2	.	CSVPGNYGYTF	TGCAGTGTACCGGGTAACTATGGCTACACCTTC
.	TRBV28	TRBJ2-7	.	CASSTTSRLYEQYF	TGTGCCAGCAGTACAACTAGCAGATTGTACGAGCAGTACTTC
.	TRBV14	TRBJ2-7	.	CASSQFSGAQYF	TGTGCCAGCAGCCAGTTCTCAGGGGCTCAGTACTTC
.	TRBV7-9	TRBJ2-7	TRBD2	CASTLPSGSPTYEQYF	TGTGCCAGCACCCTGCCTAGCGGGAGCCCTACCTACGAGCAGTACTTC
.	TRBV5-4	TRBJ1-4	.	CASSWASNEKLFF	TGTGCCAGCAGCTGGGCCTCTAATGAAAAACTGTTTTTT
.	TRBV30	TRBJ1-1	TRBD1	CAWSDDRGRAFF	TGTGCCTGGAGTGATGATAGGGGGCGGGCTTTCTTT
.	TRBV5-4	TRBJ1-5	TRBD1	CASSLDPPGQGWNQPQHF	TGTGCCAGCAGCTTGGACCCCCCGGGACAGGGATGGAATCAGCCCCAGCATTTT
.	TRBV29-1	TRBJ2-5	.	CSVGQGSETQYF	TGCAGCGTTGGTCAGGGGAGTGAGACCCAGTACTTC
.	TRBV9	TRBJ1-1	.	CASSVGGRSTEAFF	TGTGCCAGCAGCGTAGGGGGGCGAAGCACTGAAGCTTTCTTT
.	TRBV11-2	TRBJ2-7	TRBD2	CASRRSASGSSYEQYF	TGTGCCAGCAGACGATCCGCTAGCGGGAGCTCCTACGAGCAGTACTTC
.	TRBV10-1	TRBJ2-3	.	CASSEVRDTQYF	TGCGCCAGCAGTGAGGTTCGAGATACGCAGTATTTT
.	TRBV7-9	TRBJ2-2	.	CASSARGATATNTGELFF	TGTGCCAGCAGCGCACGCGGGGCGACAGCAACGAACACCGGGGAGCTGTTTTTT
.	TRBV30	TRBJ2-7	TRBD2	CAWSVGAGMEEQYF	TGTGCCTGGAGTGTAGGAGCGGGAATGGAGGAGCAGTACTTC
.	TRBV11-2	TRBJ1-1	.	CASSLWANTEAFF	TGTGCCAGCAGCTTGTGGGCGAACACTGAAGCTTTCTTT
.	TRBV9	TRBJ2-1	.	CASSPIRGNEQFF	TGTGCCAGCAGCCCCATAAGGGGGAATGAGCAGTTCTTC
few	TRBV5-5	TRBJ2-5	.	CASSLDGAETQYF	TGTGCCAGCAGCTTGGATGGGGCAGAGACCCAGTACTTC
.	TRBV2	TRBJ2-3	TRBD2	CASRLAGHTDTQYF	TGTGCCAGCAGGTTAGCGGGCCACACAGATACGCAGTATTTT
.	TRBV6-5	TRBJ1-1	TRBD1	CASSTRDRVGTEAFF	TGTGCCAGCAGTACGAGGGACAGGGTAGGCACTGAAGCTTTCTTT
.	TRBV5-1	TRBJ2-5	TRBD1	CASSRNAWDRGAKTQYF	TGCGCCAGCAGCCGCAATGCCTGGGACAGGGGAGCGAAGACCCAGTACTTC
.	TRBV6-6	TRBJ1-2	TRBD1	CASSSRQGSEDDGYTF	TGTGCCAGCAGTTCCCGACAGGGAAGTGAAGACGATGGCTACACCTTC
.	TRBV29-1	TRBJ1-5	TRBD1	CSVGTGQNQPQHF	TGCAGCGTTGGGACAGGGCAAAATCAGCCCCAGCATTTT
.	TRBV5-6	TRBJ2-7	.	CASSLALEQYF	TGTGCCAGCAGCTTGGCTCTGGAGCAGTACTTC
.	TRBV27	TRBJ1-1	.	CASSLSGLTEAFF	TGTGCCAGCAGTTTATCGGGGCTGACTGAAGCTTTCTTT
.	TRBV27	TRBJ2-2	.	CASSLSSYYTGELFF	TGTGCCAGCAGTTTATCGTCCTATTACACCGGGGAGCTGTTTTTT
.	TRBV15	TRBJ2-3	.	CATGGPSTDTQYF	TGTGCCACCGGAGGACCTAGCACAGATACGCAGTATTTT
.	TRBV10-1	TRBJ2-2	.	CASSVILTGELFF	TGCGCCAGCAGTGTAATTTTGACCGGGGAGCTGTTTTTT
.	TRBV4-1	TRBJ2-7	.	CASSQGQGKGYEQYF	TGCGCCAGCAGCCAAGGGCAGGGTAAGGGTTACGAGCAGTACTTC
.	TRBV2	TRBJ1-5	TRBD1	CASSADRGVSNQPQHF	TGTGCCAGCAGTGCCGACAGGGGTGTAAGCAATCAGCCCCAGCATTTT
once	TRBV6-1	TRBJ2-2	.	CASSATTSTAGELFF	TGTGCCAGCAGTGCGACAACTAGTACCGCCGGGGAGCTGTTTTTT
once	TRBV18	TRBJ2-3	.	CASSPGQRLSTDTQYF	TGTGCCAGCTCACCTGGACAGAGATTAAGCACAGATACGCAGTATTTT
.	TRBV7-9	TRBJ2-1	.	CASSYLASYNEQFF	TGTGCCAGCAGCTATCTAGCGAGTTACAATGAGCAGTTCTTC
.	TRBV6-4	TRBJ2-3	TRBD2	CASSEIAGGQDTQYF	TGTGCCAGCAGTGAGATAGCGGGAGGCCAGGATACGCAGTATTTT
.	TRBV15	TRBJ2-5	TRBD1	CATSRTKGAEQYF	TGTGCCACCAGCAGGACGAAGGGGGCAGAGCAGTACTTC
.	TRBV4-1	TRBJ2-7	TRBD2	CASSQRTSGSYEQYF	TGCGCCAGCAGCCAAAGAACTAGCGGCTCCTACGAGCAGTACTTC
few	TRBV5-4	TRBJ1-1	.	CASSLTGNEAFF	TGTGCCAGCAGCTTAACAGGGAATGAAGCTTTCTTT
few	TRBV6-6	TRBJ2-7	.	CASSLDSYEQYF	TGTGCCAGCAGCCTGGACAGCTACGAGCAGTACTTC
.	TRBV6-5	TRBJ2-3	TRBD2	CASSQIAGSTDTQYF	TGTGCCAGCAGCCAAATAGCGGGAAGCACAGATACGCAGTATTTT
.	TRBV5-1	TRBJ2-1	.	CASSVAEAEQFF	TGCGCCAGCAGCGTTGCTGAGGCTGAGCAGTTCTTC
.	TRBV4-1	TRBJ1-3	TRBD1	CASSRRQGVNGNTIYF	TGCGCCAGCAGCCGCCGACAGGGGGTGAATGGAAACACCATATATTTT
.	TRBV29-1	TRBJ2-1	TRBD2	CSVGAVAGVTNEQFF	TGCAGCGTCGGCGCAGTAGCGGGAGTTACCAATGAGCAGTTCTTC
.	TRBV18	TRBJ2-3	TRBD2	CASSPKGLAGVGTDTQYF	TGTGCCAGCTCACCCAAAGGACTAGCGGGAGTGGGCACAGATACGCAGTATTTT
once	TRBV28	TRBJ2-2	TRBD1	CASLRQGFTGELFF	TGTGCCAGCCTCAGACAGGGTTTTACCGGGGAGCTGTTTTTT
.	TRBV7-6	TRBJ2-2	TRBD2	CASSLEASGTGELFF	TGTGCCAGCAGCTTAGAGGCTAGCGGCACCGGGGAGCTGTTTTTT
.	TRBV7-6	TRBJ2-5	TRBD2	CASSETSGAGGETQYF	TGTGCCAGCAGCGAGACTAGCGGGGCGGGAGGTGAGACCCAGTACTTC
once	TRBV6-6	TRBJ2-3	TRBD2	CASSRGLAGLTDTQYF	TGTGCCAGCAGTAGAGGACTAGCGGGACTCACAGATACGCAGTATTTT
.	TRBV10-1	TRBJ2-5	TRBD1	CASSESGQQETQYF	TGCGCCAGCAGTGAGTCGGGACAGCAAGAGACCCAGTACTTC
.	TRBV28	TRBJ2-5	TRBD2	CASSLGLAGVTETQYF	TGTGCCAGCAGTCTCGGACTAGCGGGAGTCACGGAGACCCAGTACTTC
.	TRBV27	TRBJ2-7	TRBD2	CASSFASGEQYF	TGTGCCAGCAGTTTCGCTAGCGGGGAGCAGTACTTC
.	TRBV11-2	TRBJ2-1	.	CASSRQDNEQFF	TGTGCCAGCAGCCGACAGGACAATGAGCAGTTCTTC
.	TRBV25-1	TRBJ1-2	.	CASSEQNGYTF	TGTGCCAGCAGTGAACAGAATGGCTACACCTTC
.	TRBV27	TRBJ1-2	.	CATSRQGDGYTF	TGTGCCACCTCCCGCCAGGGCGACGGCTACACCTTC
.	TRBV28	TRBJ1-4	.	CASSLSGGANEKLFF	TGTGCCAGCAGTTTATCCGGCGGGGCAAATGAAAAACTGTTTTTT